These T cell receptor beta chains were read from a single sample in a study of blood T cell repertoires in COVID-19. Assay: immunoSEQ multiplex PCR; the TCRdb copy retains only in-frame clones and omits some. The table includes 140,000 or so clones, 88% detected once. The sample was peripheral blood. The origin of the receptors is a man between 65 and 80 years old with acute or convalescent COVID-19. CDR3s include the opening cysteine and the closing phenylalanine or tryptophan. D genes are given only for firm matches. A clone size is listed for some rows: how often the clone was seen (once, few, many), or a class if it is expanded.

clone size,V gene,J gene,CDR3 length,D gene,CDR3 DNA,CDR3 protein
NA,TRBV5-1,TRBJ2-7,13,NA,TGCGCCAGCAGCCCGGGGGAGGTCTACGAGCAGTACTTC,CASSPGEVYEQYF
once,TRBV6-2/TRBV6-3,TRBJ1-6,16,TRBD1,TGTGCCAGCAGTGACGGACAGGGGGTCTATAATTCACCCCTCCACTTT,CASSDGQGVYNSPLHF
NA,TRBV28,TRBJ2-7,14,TRBD2,TGTGCCAGCAGCTCGCGGGGGACCTCCTACGAGCAGTACTTC,CASSSRGTSYEQYF
NA,TRBV30,TRBJ2-5,14,TRBD2,TGTGCCTGGAGTGTACTAGCGGGGCAGAAGACCCAGTACTTC,CAWSVLAGQKTQYF
NA,TRBV10-3,TRBJ2-4,12,NA,TGTGCCATCAGTGACTACCTAAACATTCAGTACTTC,CAISDYLNIQYF
NA,TRBV19,TRBJ1-2,12,TRBD1,TGTGCCAGCGGACAGGGGGCTCATGGCTACACCTTC,CASGQGAHGYTF
NA,TRBV10-1,TRBJ2-1,12,TRBD2,TGCGCCAGCAGTGAGTCCGGGGGGAAGCAGTTCTTC,CASSESGGKQFF
NA,TRBV25-1,TRBJ1-2,15,NA,TGTGCCAGCAGTTTCCCAGGGCGAGACGACTATGGCTACACCTTC,CASSFPGRDDYGYTF
NA,TRBV5-1,TRBJ1-3,16,TRBD1,TGCGCCAGTAAACCCGGGACAGGGCCTAGTTGGCTCCCCATATATTTT,CASKPGTGPSWLPIYF
NA,TRBV10-1,TRBJ2-5,14,NA,TGCGCCAGCAGTGCAGCTCGGGGGCAAGAGACCCAGTACTTC,CASSAARGQETQYF
NA,TRBV28,TRBJ1-4,14,TRBD1,TGTGCCAGCAGTGACAGGGGGCGGGGTGAAAAACTGTTTTTT,CASSDRGRGEKLFF
NA,TRBV27,TRBJ2-5,15,NA,TGTGCCAGCAGTCTTATCCAGGGGCCCCAAGAGACCCAGTACTTC,CASSLIQGPQETQYF
NA,TRBV6-1,TRBJ1-5,13,NA,TGTGCCAGCAGTGAAAACAGAAATCAGCCCCAGCATTTT,CASSENRNQPQHF
NA,TRBV10-3,TRBJ1-1,14,NA,TGTGCCATCAGTGAGTCGAATCGGGGAACTGAAGCTTTCTTT,CAISESNRGTEAFF
NA,TRBV19,TRBJ2-1,15,NA,TGTGCCGCCGCAATAGCGGAGAGCTCCTACAATGAGCAGTTCTTC,CAAAIAESSYNEQFF